This TCR beta chain derives from a study of CD4 T cells in relation to SARS-CoV-2 and coronaviruses (dated by TCRdb to 2020 to 2022). As for the study more broadly: In the ViraFEST assay, PBMCs were grown with antigen for nine to eleven days, and TCR beta CDR3s were then sequenced to identify antigen-specific clonal expansions. An HIV-1 Nef peptide pool or a culture without peptide was used as the negative reference condition. Shared crossreactive spike epitopes were mapped to their HLA restriction using patient-derived lymphoblastoid cell lines. Memory CD4+ T cell crossreactivity between SARS-CoV-2 and common cold coronavirus spike proteins was assessed at the TCR clonotype level in the study. Samples from a few pre-COVID donors and the naive versus memory experiments were sequenced with the Adaptive Biotechnologies TCR-sequencing kit; other data were Illumina-based. For other donors in the study, expansion assays were sequenced with a different, Illumina-based TCR-beta assay.

General conclusions and limits of the study: In about two thirds of donors, memory CD4+ clonotypes turned up that crossrecognized SARS-CoV-2 and at least one common cold coronavirus spike. Crossreactivity analysis was centred on spike protein, so crossreactivity against other viral proteins was not assessed. Small numbers of patients and of tested TCRs limited the study. Because no donor provided both pre-pandemic and post-infection samples, tracing the source of pre-existing responses was limited. Crossreactive clones showed significantly weaker SARS-CoV-2-driven expansion than monoreactive clones, consistent with antigenic imprinting.

Remarks on this clone: Its antigen is currently not known. Base qualities are not recorded, but no much larger clone differs from it by a single base.

CD4+ T cells from unexposed donors were collected before the COVID-19 pandemic (2011-2018). After around eleven days of culture, CD4+ T cells were isolated with the EasySep CD4+ T cell isolation kit. As cell numbers permitted, CD4+ T cells from unexposed donors were tested for reactivity to SARS-CoV-2 S and N and to four common cold coronavirus spike pools. Each well received 2 million to 2.5 million PBMCs, cultured in IMDM supplemented with about 4.5% human AB serum and roughly 10 IU/ml IL-2. Half of the culture medium was replaced with fresh IL-2-containing medium on days 3 and 7. In general, every peptide culture condition was set up in three replicate wells. Leukapheresis product for the unexposed donors was bought commercially. Ficoll-Paque PLUS gradient centrifugation was used to isolate PBMCs from either whole blood or leukapheresis product. The PBMCs went either fresh into the expansion assay or into cryopreservation at -140 degrees C. The QIAamp Micro DNA Kit was used to extract genomic DNA from the CD4+ T cells.

Libraries were prepared through the immunoSEQ multiplex PCR assay. Under the source paper's analysis protocol: During preprocessing, nonproductive sequences were removed, along with CDR3s that did not begin with C, did not end with F or W, or were shorter than 7 amino acids. The MANAFEST web app identified antigen-specific clonotypes based on expansion compared with the reference and other culture wells. To be counted as positive, a clone had to show significant expansion compared with the reference culture, at an FDR below 0.05, in 2 of 3 replicate wells. For a clone to be considered positive, significant expansion relative to all other tandem wells and an odds ratio above 5 were also required. After three terminal residues were trimmed from each end, CDR3 homology was quantified as pairwise Levenshtein distance using the stringdist R package. As stored in TCRdb, this immuneACCESS dataset retains in-frame rearrangements with V and J assigned. A fraction of the clones does not appear; measured against another copy, unresolved V genes explain less than half of the discrepancy, and the remainder lacks a known reason. The DNA gave D and trimming, while V, J and clone size come from that table. The sample table records some 21,000 clones; around 75% of these occur just once. The ten largest clones capture roughly an eighth of the sample.

Trimming accounts for 5 bases at V and 2 bases at J, while the number of junction bases matched to no gene is 9. For CDR1 and CDR2, the germline V gene lists SGHVS and FQNEAQ. From the cysteine up to the phenylalanine, the CDR3 has a length of 16 residues. Only CDR3 DNA remains: 48 bases, in frame from the first base. The receptor was isolated from a human donor in good health. The chain is encoded by TRBV7-8 joined to TRBJ1-3; TRBD1 agrees with 7 junctional bases. Sequencing used CD4+ T cells from PBMCs, cultured in vitro. The CDR3 amino acid sequence is: CASSRTSTGTGNTIYF. DNA sequence: TGTGCCAGCAGCCGCACCTCGACAGGGACTGGAAACACCATATATTTT.